The rows below give T cell receptor beta chains drawn from one sample of a study of STAT5B mutations in CD4+ large granular lymphocyte leukemia. Generated by immunoSEQ multiplex PCR, the TCRdb table keeps only in-frame clones and is missing some. The sample consists of 34,000 or so clones, around 81% of them appearing once. Sequencing was performed on CD4+ T cells from blood buffy coats. The receptors originated from a human donor in good health. Both conserved end residues are part of each CDR3.

V: TRBV30; J: TRBJ1-1; CDR3: CAWSADSQSGTEAFF
V: TRBV7-6; J: TRBJ2-7; CDR3: CASSLSGTGGGEQYF
V: TRBV15; J: TRBJ1-4; CDR3: CATSRVGRGTNEKLFF
V: TRBV28; J: TRBJ2-2; CDR3: CASSFAGEVTGELFF
V: TRBV27; J: TRBJ1-2; CDR3: CASSSTGTGVYGYTF
V: TRBV5-1; J: TRBJ2-2; CDR3: CASSSGTTSTGELFF
V: TRBV6-5; J: TRBJ1-4; CDR3: CASSPTGGEKLFF
V: TRBV19; J: TRBJ2-7; CDR3: CASSTTAPSYEQYF
V: TRBV6-5; J: TRBJ2-7; CDR3: CASRTGVAYEQYF
V: TRBV28; J: TRBJ2-7; CDR3: CASSLFGSYEQYF
V: TRBV14; J: TRBJ2-5; CDR3: CASSQERRLQETQYF
V: TRBV28; J: -; CDR3: CASSLVSGGRNEQYF
V: TRBV18; J: TRBJ1-2; CDR3: CASSLDSAGVYGYTF
V: TRBV11-2; J: TRBJ2-3; CDR3: CASSPFAGGSTDTQYF
V: TRBV11-3; J: TRBJ2-3; CDR3: CASSTTGTDTQYF
V: TRBV7-2; J: TRBJ2-5; CDR3: CASSLAGTGRQTQYF
V: TRBV6-6; J: TRBJ2-7; CDR3: CASSADRGPYEQYF
V: TRBV28; J: TRBJ1-5; CDR3: CASSFGGEPQHF
V: TRBV29-1; J: TRBJ1-1; CDR3: CSVSKGYGTEAFF
V: TRBV11-2; J: TRBJ2-5; CDR3: CASSFSPGTSGKTQYF
V: TRBV28; J: TRBJ2-7; CDR3: CASSYDRVRSYEQYF
V: TRBV10-1; J: TRBJ2-2; CDR3: CASSVQGANTGELFF
V: TRBV5-1; J: TRBJ2-1; CDR3: CASSVVKVGDEQFF
V: TRBV27; J: TRBJ1-5; CDR3: CASSLSRGMGQPQHF
V: TRBV7-2; J: TRBJ1-1; CDR3: CASSRTVEAFF
V: TRBV28; J: TRBJ1-4; CDR3: CASSYRDAAPKLFF
V: TRBV29-1; J: TRBJ2-3; CDR3: CSVETTGAAPQYF
V: TRBV28; J: TRBJ1-2; CDR3: CASSPPSSDRDEGYTF
V: TRBV19; J: -; CDR3: CASSIQGPYEQYF
V: TRBV28; J: TRBJ2-3; CDR3: CASGPMRDTQYF
V: TRBV7-2; J: TRBJ2-3; CDR3: CASSLARRLDIADTQYF
V: TRBV11-3; J: TRBJ2-1; CDR3: CASSLESGRSNNEQFF
V: TRBV7-8; J: TRBJ2-3; CDR3: CASSLGPHTDTQYF
V: TRBV10-3; J: TRBJ1-1; CDR3: CAIAGQGGTEAFF
V: TRBV29-1; J: TRBJ1-1; CDR3: CSARKGRRTGNTEAFF
V: TRBV7-9; J: TRBJ2-3; CDR3: CASSPNRDSLTDTQYF
V: TRBV25-1; J: TRBJ2-1; CDR3: CASSDQGYEQFF
V: TRBV30; J: TRBJ1-2; CDR3: CAWSGGQRYTF
V: TRBV30; J: TRBJ1-1; CDR3: CAWSVKGTENTEAFF
V: TRBV28; J: TRBJ2-5; CDR3: CASSFYRDRGKTQYF
V: TRBV5-8; J: TRBJ1-1; CDR3: CASSLIGPGTEAFF
V: TRBV11-2; J: TRBJ1-3; CDR3: CASSFQAHLGNTIYF
V: TRBV28; J: TRBJ2-3; CDR3: CASSSVTDTQYF
V: TRBV5-1; J: TRBJ1-2; CDR3: CASSLRPDPDYGYTF
V: TRBV5-1; J: TRBJ2-2; CDR3: CASSTNPNTGELFF
V: TRBV6-4; J: TRBJ2-3; CDR3: CARSSGRAGTDTQYF
V: TRBV10-3; J: TRBJ1-1; CDR3: CAISEGREAFF
V: TRBV15; J: TRBJ1-1; CDR3: CATSRDPTGSARSEAFF